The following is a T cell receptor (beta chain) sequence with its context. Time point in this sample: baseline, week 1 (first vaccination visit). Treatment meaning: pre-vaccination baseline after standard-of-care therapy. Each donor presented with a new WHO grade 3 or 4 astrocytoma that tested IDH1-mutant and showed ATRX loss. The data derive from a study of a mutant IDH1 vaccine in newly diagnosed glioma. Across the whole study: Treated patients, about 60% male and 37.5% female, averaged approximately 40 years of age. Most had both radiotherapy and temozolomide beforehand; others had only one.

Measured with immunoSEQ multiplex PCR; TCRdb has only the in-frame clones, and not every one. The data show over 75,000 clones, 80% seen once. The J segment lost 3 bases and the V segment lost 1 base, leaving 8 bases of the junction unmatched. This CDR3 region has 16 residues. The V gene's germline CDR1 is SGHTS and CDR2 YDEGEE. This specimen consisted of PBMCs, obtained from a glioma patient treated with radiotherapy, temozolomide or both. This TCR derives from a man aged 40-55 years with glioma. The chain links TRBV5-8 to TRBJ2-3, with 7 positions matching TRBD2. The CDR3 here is CASSLWVAGETDTQYF. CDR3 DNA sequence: TGTGCCAGCAGCTTGTGGGTAGCGGGTGAGACAGATACGCAGTATTTT. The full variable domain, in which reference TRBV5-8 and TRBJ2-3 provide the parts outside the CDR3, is EAGVTQSPTHLIKTRGQQATLRCSPISGHTSVYWYQQALGLGLQFLLWYDEGEERNRGNFPPRFSGRQFPNYSSELNVNALELEDSALYLCASSLWVAGETDTQYFGPGTRLTVL.